This is a list of T cell receptor beta chains from one sample in a study of T-cell memory formation after mild COVID-19. MiXCR, run by TCRdb on the 5' RACE reads, gives a single entry per CDR3 protein. This sample has about 400,000 distinct CDR3 sequences, with more than 15% found just once. The sequencing input was PBMCs or a T cell subset sorted from them (not recorded which). The receptor set was obtained from a young man who had mild COVID-19 (a few samples of this study predate the infection). Cell type and time point are not known. Each CDR3 is given with its conserved first and last residue. A D gene is named only where the DNA matches it firmly. Size is stated for part of the rows, as once, few or many counts, or as a class when the clone is expanded.

>few|TRBJ1-1|TRBD1|TRBV5-1
CASSLGGTGSYTEAFF
TGCGCCAGCAGCTTAGGTGGGACAGGGTCGTACACTGAAGCTTTCTTT
>few|TRBJ2-3|.|TRBV6-5
CASQDSNTDTQYF
TGTGCCAGCCAGGACAGCAACACAGATACGCAGTATTTT
>.|TRBJ2-1|.|TRBV7-3
CASSLDGANYNEQFF
TGTGCCAGCAGCTTAGACGGGGCGAATTACAATGAGCAGTTCTTC
>.|TRBJ2-7|.|TRBV5-4
CASSLGSLAEQYF
TGTGCCAGCAGCTTGGGTAGTCTGGCTGAGCAGTACTTC
>few|TRBJ1-6|.|TRBV5-1
CASSYDNYNSPLHF
TGCGCCAGCAGCTACGATAATTATAATTCACCCCTCCACTTT
>.|TRBJ2-7|.|TRBV5-1
CASSLSEAGGPYEQYF
TGCGCCAGCAGCTTGTCCGAAGCAGGGGGGCCGTACGAGCAGTACTTC
>.|TRBJ2-2|.|TRBV4-1
CASSQADMGFRTGELFF
TGCGCCAGCAGCCAGGCCGACATGGGGTTCCGCACCGGGGAGCTGTTTTTT
>few|TRBJ2-2|.|TRBV4-3
CASSQEFTGANTGELFF
TGCGCCAGCAGCCAAGAATTCACCGGGGCCAACACCGGGGAGCTGTTTTTT
>few|TRBJ1-2|.|TRBV5-6
CASSLARAVHYGYTF
TGTGCCAGCAGCTTGGCCAGGGCAGTACACTATGGCTACACCTTC
>few|TRBJ2-5|.|TRBV6-6
CASSYGGGHQETQYF
TGTGCCAGCAGTTACGGGGGGGGGCACCAAGAGACCCAGTACTTC
>few|TRBJ2-3|TRBD1|TRBV7-3
CASSSHVGQGTDTQYF
TGTGCCAGCAGCTCCCATGTGGGACAGGGCACAGATACGCAGTATTTT
>many|TRBJ1-1|.|TRBV12-5
CASGSQDTEAFF
TGTGCTAGTGGTTCTCAGGACACTGAAGCTTTCTTT
>few|TRBJ2-1|.|TRBV7-9
CASSLGITSYNEQFF
TGTGCCAGCAGCTTAGGCATTACCTCCTACAATGAGCAGTTCTTC
>.|TRBJ2-3|TRBD2|TRBV5-6
CASSLVGLAGFTDTQYF
TGTGCCAGCAGCTTGGTCGGACTAGCGGGGTTCACAGATACGCAGTATTTT
>few|TRBJ2-3|TRBD2|TRBV20-1
CSASRRGDTDTQYF
TGCAGTGCGTCTAGACGGGGGGACACAGATACGCAGTATTTT
>few|TRBJ2-7|TRBD1|TRBV20-1
CSAIPRPGQWYEQYF
TGCAGTGCCATTCCCCGTCCGGGACAGTGGTACGAGCAGTACTTC
>.|TRBJ2-6|.|TRBV4-2
CASSPPVKVSGANVLTF
TGTGCCAGCAGCCCTCCTGTGAAGGTCAGTGGGGCCAACGTCCTGACTTTC
>.|TRBJ2-2|TRBD1|TRBV24-1
CATSKGQAVTGELFF
TGTGCCACCTCCAAGGGACAGGCGGTAACCGGGGAGCTGTTTTTT
>.|TRBJ1-6|.|TRBV6-5
CASSPHQYNSPLHF
TGTGCCAGCAGCCCCCACCAGTATAATTCACCCCTCCACTTT
>few|TRBJ2-3|TRBD1|TRBV20-1
CSAPDRAMDTQYF
TGCAGTGCTCCGGACAGGGCGATGGATACGCAGTATTTT
>.|TRBJ2-2|TRBD2|TRBV7-9
CASSLGSGGPVTGELFF
TGTGCCAGCAGCTTGGGGAGCGGGGGACCGGTCACCGGGGAGCTGTTTTTT
>few|TRBJ2-2|TRBD1|TRBV28
CASLSGGSGTGELFF
TGTGCCAGCTTGTCAGGGGGCTCGGGCACCGGGGAGCTGTTTTTT
>few|TRBJ2-1|TRBD2|TRBV20-1
CSALTSGGNYNEQFF
TGCAGTGCTTTGACTAGCGGGGGGAATTACAATGAGCAGTTCTTC
>.|TRBJ1-5|.|TRBV21-1
CASSPNNQPQHF
TGTGCCAGCAGCCCTAACAATCAGCCCCAGCATTTT
>many|TRBJ2-6|.|TRBV6-2/TRBV6-3
CASSRGSGANVLTF
TGTGCCAGCAGTAGGGGCTCTGGGGCCAACGTCCTGACTTTC
>.|TRBJ1-1|.|TRBV4-3
CASSQVGSEFEAFF
TGCGCCAGCAGCCAAGTCGGCAGCGAATTTGAAGCTTTCTTT
>few|TRBJ2-3|.|TRBV28
CASSLGAFGGTDTQYF
TGTGCCAGCAGTTTGGGGGCGTTCGGGGGCACAGATACGCAGTATTTT
>many|TRBJ2-1|.|TRBV5-1
CASSWGISSYNEQFF
TGCGCCAGCAGTTGGGGCATAAGCTCCTACAATGAGCAGTTCTTC
>.|TRBJ2-3|.|TRBV18
CASSRRLGNSGDTQYF
TGTGCCAGCTCACGGAGGCTGGGAAATTCAGGGGATACGCAGTATTTT
>.|TRBJ2-3|TRBD2|TRBV11-1
CASSLGLAVDTQYF
TGTGCCAGCAGCTTGGGACTAGCCGTAGATACGCAGTATTTT
>few|TRBJ2-3|TRBD2|TRBV7-2
CASNLIREADTQYF
TGTGCCAGCAACCTCATTCGGGAGGCAGATACGCAGTATTTT
>few|TRBJ2-7|.|TRBV5-1
CASSPGGASSYEQYF
TGCGCCAGCAGCCCCGGAGGGGCCAGCTCCTACGAGCAGTACTTC
>.|TRBJ1-6|.|TRBV18
CASSRMSSSYNSPLHF
TGTGCCAGCTCAAGAATGTCGAGCTCCTATAATTCACCCCTCCACTTT